This note documents a single T cell receptor (beta chain) sequence. The sample is drawn from a study of blood T cells in healthy people across ages. In terms of origin and age, donors were healthy Caucasian individuals from Russia aged about 6 to 90. V was pared by 3 bases and J by 4 bases, with 9 bases of the junction left unmatched. The CDR3 sequence is 14 residues long. Germline CDR1 and CDR2: SQVTM and ANQGSEA. For the second PCR, which ran for about 7 to 12 cycles, a sample-barcoded 5' primer and a J-beta primer mix were used. TCRdb itself ran the 5' RACE reads through MiXCR, one entry per CDR3 protein. The sample has about 1,500,000 distinct CDR3 sequences, around 39% seen once.

This sequence joins TRBV29-1 and TRBJ2-7; TRBD1 agrees at 7 bases. The source of this sequence is a woman aged 18-29 years in good health. The material sequenced was blood. CDR3 protein: CSVDSGQGVYEQYF. The CDR3 region has the DNA TGCAGCGTTGATTCGGGGCAGGGGGTTTACGAGCAGTACTTC.